The T cell receptor (beta chain) under discussion was sequenced for a study of vaccination and CD4 T cells after COVID-19. As for the study in general: The stimulating agents, overlapping spike peptides, came from SARS-CoV-2, HCoV-NL63, HCoV-OC43 and HCoV-229E.

For this clonotype: The antigen remains undetermined.

With the Oncomine TCR Beta short-read assay, DNA from cultured CD4+ T cells was sequenced. Each CDR3 protein is one row after TCRdb ran MiXCR on the PCR reads. The data hold some 16,000 distinct CDR3 sequences, with 57% observed a single time. Treatment specified: roughly 10-day PBMC culture with coronavirus spike peptide pools or control peptides (ViraFEST assay). For ViraFEST, peptide pools expanded antigen-specific T cells, after which the TCRs were sequenced. The length of the CDR3 is 12 residues. The V gene's germline CDR1 is SEHNR and CDR2 FQNEAQ (reference sequence). V was trimmed by 3 bases and J by 8 bases, leaving 10 bases between them.

The chain employs TRBV7-9 and TRBJ1-2; D perhaps matches TRBD1 (5 bases). Sequencing input: CD4+ T cells from blood, cultured in vitro. The clonotype originates from a human donor who had recovered from COVID-19. The CDR3 DNA follows: TGTGCCAGCAGCTTGGCGGGGGGAGGCTACACCTTC. Residues: CASSLAGGGYTF.